Presented here are 9 T cell receptor beta chains from one specimen sequenced in a study of CD8 T cells in ankylosing spondylitis. TCRdb itself ran the 5' RACE reads through MiXCR, one entry per CDR3 protein. Found here are fewer than 35,000 distinct CDR3 sequences, roughly 29% of them singletons; the top ten hold 45% to 55%. Specimen: synovial fluid, either unsorted or a sorted T cell fraction (not recorded which). The receptors stem from a male donor with ankylosing spondylitis.

V and J are TRBV12-3 or TRBV12-4 and TRBJ2-1; D is uncertain. Trimming cost V 5 bases and J 10 bases, with 6 bases left between them. The CDR3 has 10 amino acids. The CDR3 sequence: CASSAGEQFF. The CDR3 bases are TGTGCCAGCAGTGCCGGGGAGCAGTTCTTC.

Only a few counts were recorded for this clonotype. CDR3 bases: TGCGCCAGCAGCTTTGTTGCGGCTAGCACAGATACGCAGTATTTT. It is translated as CASSFVAASTDTQYF. V gene TRBV5-1 combines with J gene TRBJ2-3; D uncertain. Per germline, CDR1 SGHRS and CDR2 YFSETQ. The CDR3 is 15 amino acids. V dropped 2 bases and J dropped 0 bases, with 10 bases sitting between them.

The V and J genes are TRBV25-1 and TRBJ2-3; D remains unclear. Germline CDR1 reads MGHDK; CDR2 reads SYGVNS. Between the trimmed V and J ends, which lost 1 base and 0 bases, there was a span of 11 bases. The CDR3 contains 16 residues. The CDR3 DNA follows: TGTGCCAGCAGTGAATCGGGCGGTCTTAGCACAGATACGCAGTATTTT. Translation: CASSESGGLSTDTQYF. The complete variable domain, with remaining parts taken from reference TRBV25-1 and TRBJ2-3, reads EADIYQTPRYLVIGTGKKITLECSQTMGHDKMYWYQQDPGMELHLIHYSYGVNSTEKGDLSSESTVSRIRTEHFPLTLESARPSHTSQYLCASSESGGLSTDTQYFGPGTRLTVL.

This clonotype has a handful of counts. The chain is built from TRBV7-8 and TRBJ2-2; TRBD1 agrees at 7 bases. Looked up from germline, CDR1 is SGHVS and CDR2 is FQNEAQ. The CDR3 loop spans 15 amino acids. V lost 6 bases, J lost 1 base, and 5 bases stayed unmatched. CDR3 amino acids: CASRRGQLNTGELFF. The CDR3 DNA is TGTGCCAGCAGGAGGGGACAGCTGAACACCGGGGAGCTGTTTTTT.

The chain couples TRBV6-2 or TRBV6-3 to TRBJ2-5; 9 nucleotides match TRBD1. Germline V gene data show CDR1 as MNHEY and CDR2 as SVGEGT. The CDR3 spans 20 residues. V lost 4 bases and J lost 2; bases outside the gene matches: 20. CDR3 sequence reads: CASSFVWTGAPGMLQETQYF. The CDR3 region has the DNA TGTGCCAGCAGTTTTGTTTGGACAGGGGCTCCAGGAATGTTACAAGAGACCCAGTACTTC.

This clonotype was detected only a few times. This chain uses TRBV24-1 with TRBJ1-1, with 7 bases that match TRBD1. Germline V gives CDR1 KGHDR, CDR2 SFDVKD. V shed 2 bases and J 2 bases; nucleotides not matched to a gene: 4. CDR3 length: 15 amino acids. In nucleotides, the CDR3 is TGTGCCACCAGTGATTCTAGGGGGCGCAACACTGAAGCTTTCTTT. Translating it yields CATSDSRGRNTEAFF.

The chain links TRBV3-1 to TRBJ2-3; no definite D call. Germline CDR1 reads LGHDT; CDR2 reads YNNKEL (reference sequence). Trimming shortened V by 1 base and J by 1 base, and 9 bases separated the two germline ends. CDR3 length: 15 residues. This CDR3 reads CASSQGVSRTDTQYF. CDR3 in DNA: TGTGCCAGCAGCCAAGGTGTGTCCCGCACAGATACGCAGTATTTT.

The gene calls are TRBV24-1 and TRBJ2-1; TRBD2 might be the D (6 bases). The germline V gene has CDR1 KGHDR and CDR2 SFDVKD. The CDR3 loop spans 17 amino acids. Trimming removed 0 bases from V and 2 bases from J, with 13 bases in between. The CDR3 DNA sequence: TGTGCCACCAGTGATTTGATGGGCGGAGGGGCCTACAATGAGCAGTTCTTC. Its translation is CATSDLMGGGAYNEQFF.

This clonotype was counted only a few times. CDR3 region: CASSFYPGTGGTGELFF. CDR3 nucleotides: TGTGCCAGCAGCTTTTACCCGGGGACAGGGGGGACCGGGGAGCTGTTTTTT. The chain joins TRBV3-1 to TRBJ2-2; TRBD1 matches 11 bases. The V and J ends lost 5 bases and 5 bases, in that order; junction bases with no gene match: 10. The CDR3 covers 17 residues. Germline V gene data show CDR1 as LGHDT and CDR2 as YNNKEL (reference sequence).